These T cell receptor beta chains were read from a single sample in a study of control samples from healthy donors and cancer patients. Assay: immunoSEQ multiplex PCR; the TCRdb copy retains only in-frame clones and omits some. The data contain fewer than 500,000 clones, 75% to 95% of them seen just once; the ten biggest clones take up 6% to 7%. The sequenced sample consisted of PBMCs. The receptor source for this set is a man between 40 and 49 years old with head and neck cancer. The CDR3 runs from the conserved cysteine through the conserved F or W. The D gene is left open where the match is weak. Rows may omit the clone size; those that give it use once, few, many or a size class.

J gene,D gene,V gene,clone size,CDR3 DNA,CDR3 protein
TRBJ2-1,-,TRBV6-5,-,TGTGCCAGCATTCGACAGGGCTCGGGGGGTGAGCAGTTCTTC,CASIRQGSGGEQFF
TRBJ2-1,-,TRBV2,-,TGTGCCAGCAGTGAGTGGCTTTACAATGAGCAGTTCTTC,CASSEWLYNEQFF
TRBJ2-7,-,TRBV28,-,TGTGCCAGCAGTCGGACGCCCCTAGCGCAACCCTACGAGCAGTACTTC,CASSRTPLAQPYEQYF
TRBJ2-1,-,TRBV7-9,-,TGTGCCAGCAGCATCAGGGGAGAGCAGTTCTTC,CASSIRGEQFF
TRBJ2-7,-,TRBV5-1,-,TGCGCCAGCAGCTTGGATTCTAACTCCTACGAGCAGTACTTC,CASSLDSNSYEQYF
TRBJ2-2,-,TRBV2,-,TGTGCCAGCAAGTACGATGGCGTCGGGGAGCTGTTTTTT,CASKYDGVGELFF
TRBJ1-4,-,TRBV9,-,TGTGCCAGCAGCGTAGATCCCAGGGATGAAAAACTGTTTTTT,CASSVDPRDEKLFF
TRBJ1-1,-,TRBV5-5,-,TGTGCCAGCAGCTTGGTAGGGCAGAAAAACACTGAAGCTTTCTTT,CASSLVGQKNTEAFF
TRBJ1-2,TRBD1,TRBV4-3,few,TGCGCCAGCAGCCAAGATCTACCCAGGGGGATCTATGGCTACACCTTC,CASSQDLPRGIYGYTF
TRBJ1-1,-,TRBV19,once,TGTGCCAGTAGTTCATACATGAACACTGAAGCTTTCTTT,CASSSYMNTEAFF
TRBJ2-1,TRBD2,TRBV30,-,TGTGCCTGGAGTATGCCCCGGAGTCGGGGGGACGGATTAAATGAGCAGTTCTTC,CAWSMPRSRGDGLNEQFF
TRBJ1-4,TRBD1,TRBV28,few,TGTGCCAGCAGTTTCCATGGGACAGCCGAAAATGAAAAACTGTTTTTT,CASSFHGTAENEKLFF
TRBJ2-5,-,TRBV4-3,-,TGCGCCAGCAGCCAAGGATGGCCAGCGGAGGTTCAAGAGACCCAGTACTTC,CASSQGWPAEVQETQYF
TRBJ2-2,-,TRBV9,-,TGTGCCAGCAGCCCAAGGGGTCAGGGGAACACCGGGGAGCTGTTTTTT,CASSPRGQGNTGELFF
TRBJ1-6,-,TRBV5-1,-,TGCGCCAGCAGCTTCTCTCAGGGCTTGAATTCACCCCTCCACTTT,CASSFSQGLNSPLHF
TRBJ2-5,-,TRBV7-2,-,TGTGCCAGCAGCTCTGAGGGTCAGCAAGAGACCCAGTACTTC,CASSSEGQQETQYF
TRBJ2-7,-,TRBV3-1/TRBV3-2,-,TGTGCCAGCAGCCAAGCCCTTGCTTATTACGAGCAGTACTTC,CASSQALAYYEQYF
TRBJ2-3,TRBD2,TRBV7-9,-,TGTGCCAGCAGCGGACTAGCGGGGGGAACCCCTAGCACAGATACGCAGTATTTT,CASSGLAGGTPSTDTQYF
TRBJ1-1,TRBD1,TRBV7-8,-,TGTGCCAGCAGCCTAAACAGGGGGAAGGACACTGAAGCTTTCTTT,CASSLNRGKDTEAFF
TRBJ1-2,-,TRBV6-5,-,TGTGCCAGCAGTTATCGTCCGACAGGACTCGATGGCTACACCTTC,CASSYRPTGLDGYTF
TRBJ2-1,-,TRBV24-1,-,TGTGCCACCAGTGATCGGGACCTGAGCTCCTACAATGAGCAGTTCTTC,CATSDRDLSSYNEQFF
TRBJ2-2,-,TRBV7-7,-,TGTGCTAGCAGCTCCGGGGTGGGCCTGGAGCTGTTTTTT,CASSSGVGLELFF
TRBJ2-7,TRBD1,TRBV5-1,-,TGCGCCAGCAGTCAGGGGGCCTTGAGCTCCTACGAGCAGTACTTC,CASSQGALSSYEQYF
TRBJ2-2,TRBD2,TRBV9,-,TGTGCCAGCAGCGTAGCTATAGCGGGGGGACACACCGGGGAGCTGTTTTTT,CASSVAIAGGHTGELFF
TRBJ2-2,TRBD1,TRBV6-5,-,TGTGCCAGCAGCAGGGGGCGCGGCACCGGGGAGCTGTTTTTT,CASSRGRGTGELFF
TRBJ1-5,-,TRBV30,-,TGTGCCTGGTCTCTGGAGGGGCGCATAAATCAGCCCCAGCATTTT,CAWSLEGRINQPQHF
TRBJ1-3,-,TRBV28,-,TGTGCCAGCAGTTTTCTGGGTGGAAACACCATATATTTT,CASSFLGGNTIYF
TRBJ1-2,-,TRBV5-1,-,TGCGCCAGCAGCACCGAAGGTAACTATGGCTACACCTTC,CASSTEGNYGYTF
TRBJ2-1,TRBD1,TRBV4-1,-,TGCGCCAGCAGCCGAGACAGGGCCGGCTCCTACAATGAGCAGTTCTTC,CASSRDRAGSYNEQFF
TRBJ1-1,TRBD1,TRBV7-3,few,TGTGCCAGCAGCCGACAGGGGGGCAACACTGAAGCTTTCTTT,CASSRQGGNTEAFF
TRBJ2-5,TRBD2,TRBV5-1,-,TGCGCCAGCGCCCAGAGGGGTAGCGGGGCACAAGAGACCCAGTACTTC,CASAQRGSGAQETQYF
TRBJ2-7,-,TRBV6-2/TRBV6-3,few,TGTGCCAGCAGTTACTCGAATAGCGGCTACGAGCAGTACTTC,CASSYSNSGYEQYF
TRBJ1-2,-,TRBV28,-,TGTGCCAGCAGTTGGGGGGCAGGGTATGGCTACACCTTC,CASSWGAGYGYTF
TRBJ2-3,-,TRBV20-1,-,TGCAGTGCTAGTGCCCCGGTGGCAACAGATACGCAGTATTTT,CSASAPVATDTQYF
TRBJ2-5,TRBD1,TRBV10-3,few,TGTGCCACCGCCCCTCCTGGGACAGGGGGACAAGAGACCCAGTACTTC,CATAPPGTGGQETQYF
TRBJ1-5,TRBD1,TRBV7-2,-,TGTGCCAGCAGCTGGGACAGGGGCAATCAGCCCCAGCATTTT,CASSWDRGNQPQHF
TRBJ2-1,-,TRBV24-1,-,TGTGCCACCAGTCAGGAGGGGTCCTACAATGAGCAGTTCTTC,CATSQEGSYNEQFF
TRBJ1-2,-,TRBV6-5,-,TGTGCCAGCACCCCTGATTGGGGGCAGACCTTCTACACCTTC,CASTPDWGQTFYTF
TRBJ2-2,-,TRBV5-1,-,TGCGCCAGCAGCTCCACAGGGTCATACACCGGGGAGCTGTTTTTT,CASSSTGSYTGELFF
TRBJ1-5,TRBD1,TRBV10-3,-,TGTGCCGCCCGGACAGGGGGCAACAATCAGCCCCAGCATTTT,CAARTGGNNQPQHF
TRBJ2-3,-,TRBV7-7,-,TGTGCTAGCAGCTTAAGGCAGGACCCCCAAGATACGCAGTATTTT,CASSLRQDPQDTQYF
TRBJ1-6,-,TRBV5-6,-,TGTGCCAGCAGCTTGAGGAGGGATAATTCACCCCTCCACTTT,CASSLRRDNSPLHF
TRBJ2-7,-,TRBV11-2,once,TGTGCCAGCAGCTTTGGACAGTCTACGTCCTACGAGCAGTACTTC,CASSFGQSTSYEQYF
TRBJ2-7,-,TRBV29-1,-,TGCAGCGTTGATGGGGGCGCGGACGAGCAGTACTTC,CSVDGGADEQYF
TRBJ1-4,-,TRBV28,once,TGTGCCAGCAGTGGAGCCCCGGTCGAAAAACTGTTTTTT,CASSGAPVEKLFF
TRBJ2-1,-,TRBV14,-,TGTGCCAGCAGCCAAGTGAGGGGGGGTCATGAGCAGTTCTTC,CASSQVRGGHEQFF
TRBJ2-7,TRBD1,TRBV9,-,TGTGCCAGCAGCGCAGACGGGACAGGGGCTGCCGAGCAGTACTTC,CASSADGTGAAEQYF
TRBJ1-1,TRBD1,TRBV28,-,TGTGCCAGCAGAGGACAGGGGGCCCCGAACACTGAAGCTTTCTTT,CASRGQGAPNTEAFF
TRBJ1-1,TRBD1,TRBV10-1,-,TGCGCCAGCAAAGGGGGCCTGAACACTGAAGCTTTCTTT,CASKGGLNTEAFF
TRBJ1-1,TRBD1,TRBV11-2,-,TGTGCCAGCAGCGGAAGGGACAGTTTGAACACTGAAGCTTTCTTT,CASSGRDSLNTEAFF